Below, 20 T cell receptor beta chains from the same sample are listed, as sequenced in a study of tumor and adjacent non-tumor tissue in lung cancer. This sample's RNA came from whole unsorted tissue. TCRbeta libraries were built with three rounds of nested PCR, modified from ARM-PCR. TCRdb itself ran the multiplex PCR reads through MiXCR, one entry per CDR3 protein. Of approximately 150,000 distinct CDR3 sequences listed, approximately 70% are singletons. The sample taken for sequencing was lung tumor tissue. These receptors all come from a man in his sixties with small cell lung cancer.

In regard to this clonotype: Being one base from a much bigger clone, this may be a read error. The CDR3 reads CCAREGRTFKETQYF. The CDR3 nucleotides are TGCTGTGCTAGAGAAGGACGAACTTTTAAGGAGACCCAGTACTTC. The chain employs TRBV20-1 and TRBJ2-5, with unresolved D. This CDR3 is built from 15 residues. Germline CDR1 is DFQATT and CDR2 is SNEGSKA (reference sequence).

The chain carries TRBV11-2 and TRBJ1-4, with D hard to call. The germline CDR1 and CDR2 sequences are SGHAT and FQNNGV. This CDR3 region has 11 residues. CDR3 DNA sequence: TGTGAGGGCAGCTTAGATGAAAAACTGTTTTTT. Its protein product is CEGSLDEKLFF.

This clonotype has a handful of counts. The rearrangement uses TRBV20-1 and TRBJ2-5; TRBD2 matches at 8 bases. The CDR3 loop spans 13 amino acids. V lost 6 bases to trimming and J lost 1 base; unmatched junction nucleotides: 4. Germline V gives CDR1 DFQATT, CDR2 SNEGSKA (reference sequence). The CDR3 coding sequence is TGCAGTGCCCCAGGGACTAGCCAAGAGACCCAGTACTTC. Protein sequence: CSAPGTSQETQYF.

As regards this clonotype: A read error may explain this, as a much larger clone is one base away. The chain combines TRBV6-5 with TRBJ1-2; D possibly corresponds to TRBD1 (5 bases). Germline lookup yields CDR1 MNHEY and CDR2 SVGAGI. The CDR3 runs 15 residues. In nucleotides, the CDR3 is TGTACCAGCAGTTACTCGACTGCAGGGCCCTATGGCTACACCTTC. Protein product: CTSSYSTAGPYGYTF.

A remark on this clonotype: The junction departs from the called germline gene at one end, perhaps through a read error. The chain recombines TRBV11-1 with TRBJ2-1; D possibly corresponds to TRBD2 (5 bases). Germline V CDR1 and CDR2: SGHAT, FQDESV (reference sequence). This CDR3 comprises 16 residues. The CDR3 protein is CASSSEGRGIYNEQFF. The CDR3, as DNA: TGTGCCAGCAGCTCCGAGGGTCGGGGTATTTACAATGAACAGTTCTTC.

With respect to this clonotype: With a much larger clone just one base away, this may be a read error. The CDR3 sequence: CASSRSWGGSPFHF. The CDR3 coding sequence is TGTGCCAGCAGCCGTTCTTGGGGGGGTTCACCCTTCCACTTT. The chain uses TRBV14 and TRBJ1-6, with D tentatively TRBD1 (5 bases). The CDR3 extends over 14 amino acids. Germline CDR1 reads SGHDN; CDR2 reads FVKESK.

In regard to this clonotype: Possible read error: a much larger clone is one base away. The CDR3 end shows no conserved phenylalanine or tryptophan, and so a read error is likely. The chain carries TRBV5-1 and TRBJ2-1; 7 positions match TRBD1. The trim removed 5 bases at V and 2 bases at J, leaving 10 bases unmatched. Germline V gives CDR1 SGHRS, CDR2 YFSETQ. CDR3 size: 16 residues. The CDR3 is CASRHDGTAAYNEQFV. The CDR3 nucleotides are TGCGCCAGCAGACACGACGGGACAGCGGCCTACAATGAGCAGTTCGTC.

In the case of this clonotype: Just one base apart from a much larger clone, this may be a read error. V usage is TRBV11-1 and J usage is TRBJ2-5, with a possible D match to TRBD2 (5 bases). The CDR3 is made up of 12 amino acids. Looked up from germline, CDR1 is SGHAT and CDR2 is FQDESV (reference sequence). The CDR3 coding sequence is TGTGCCAGCAGCCGACTAAGGGAGATCCAGTACTTC. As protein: CASSRLREIQYF.

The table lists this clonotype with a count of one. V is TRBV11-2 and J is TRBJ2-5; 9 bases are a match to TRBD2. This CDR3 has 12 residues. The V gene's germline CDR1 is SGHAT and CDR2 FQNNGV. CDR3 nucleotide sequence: TGTAGCAGCATCCTAGCGGGGGAGACCCAGTACTTC. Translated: CSSILAGETQYF.

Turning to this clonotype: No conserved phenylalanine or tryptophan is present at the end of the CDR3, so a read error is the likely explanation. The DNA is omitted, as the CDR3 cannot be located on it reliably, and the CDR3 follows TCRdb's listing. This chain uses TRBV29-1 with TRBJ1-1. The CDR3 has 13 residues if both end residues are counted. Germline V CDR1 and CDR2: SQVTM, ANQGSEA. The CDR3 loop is CSASVGKGRACFL.

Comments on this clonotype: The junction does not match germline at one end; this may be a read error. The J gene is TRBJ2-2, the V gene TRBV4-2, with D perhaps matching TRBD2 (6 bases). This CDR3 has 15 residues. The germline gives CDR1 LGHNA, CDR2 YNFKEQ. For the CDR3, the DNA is TGTGCCAGCAAACTAACGGGAGATGATGGCGGGGAGCCGTGTTTT. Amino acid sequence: CASKLTGDDGGEPCF.

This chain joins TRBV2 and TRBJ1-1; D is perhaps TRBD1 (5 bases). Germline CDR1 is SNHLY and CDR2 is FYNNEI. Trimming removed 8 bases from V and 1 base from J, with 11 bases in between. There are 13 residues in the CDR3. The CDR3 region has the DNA TGTGCCAGCGGCACCCAGGGGAACACTGAAGCTTTCTTT. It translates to CASGTQGNTEAFF.

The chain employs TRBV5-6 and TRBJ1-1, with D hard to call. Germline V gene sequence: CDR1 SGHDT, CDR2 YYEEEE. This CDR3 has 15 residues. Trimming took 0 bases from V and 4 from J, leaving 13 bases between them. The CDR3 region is CASSLAWWRGTEAFF. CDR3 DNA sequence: TGTGCCAGCAGCTTGGCATGGTGGCGAGGCACTGAAGCTTTCTTT.

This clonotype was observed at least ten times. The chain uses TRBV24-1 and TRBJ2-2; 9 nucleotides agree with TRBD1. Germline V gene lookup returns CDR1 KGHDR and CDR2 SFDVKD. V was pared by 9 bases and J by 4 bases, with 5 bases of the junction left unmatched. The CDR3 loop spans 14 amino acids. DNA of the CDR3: TGTGCCACCTCGGGACAGGGTACCACCGGGGAGCTGTTTTTT. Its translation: CATSGQGTTGELFF.

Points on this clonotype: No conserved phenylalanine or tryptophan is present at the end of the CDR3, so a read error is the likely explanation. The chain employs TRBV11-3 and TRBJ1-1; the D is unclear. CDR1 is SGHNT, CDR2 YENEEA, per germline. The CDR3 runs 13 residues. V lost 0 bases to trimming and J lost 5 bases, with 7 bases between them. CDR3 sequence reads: CASSLEGWTEAFS. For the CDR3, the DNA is TGTGCCAGCAGCTTAGAAGGGTGGACTGAAGCTTTCTCT.

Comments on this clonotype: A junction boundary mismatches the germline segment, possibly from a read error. This chain's CDR3 is CTRSLRLVYEQFF. CDR3 in DNA: TGTACCAGAAGCCTCCGACTAGTCTATGAGCAGTTCTTC. The rearrangement links TRBV11-2 to TRBJ2-1; D might be TRBD2 (6 bases). There are 13 residues in the CDR3. Germline loops: CDR1 SGHAT, CDR2 FQNNGV.

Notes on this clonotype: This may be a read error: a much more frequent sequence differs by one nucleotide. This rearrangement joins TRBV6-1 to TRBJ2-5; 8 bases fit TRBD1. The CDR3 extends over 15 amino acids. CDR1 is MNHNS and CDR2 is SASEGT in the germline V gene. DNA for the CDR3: TGTGCCAGCAGCCGACGACAGGGGCGGCAAGAGACCCATTACTTC. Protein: CASSRRQGRQETHYF.

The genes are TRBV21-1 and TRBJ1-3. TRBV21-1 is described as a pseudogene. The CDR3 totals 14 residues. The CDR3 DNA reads TGTGCCAGCAGCAAAAGTGAGACAAACTACACCATATATTTT. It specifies CASSKSETNYTIYF.

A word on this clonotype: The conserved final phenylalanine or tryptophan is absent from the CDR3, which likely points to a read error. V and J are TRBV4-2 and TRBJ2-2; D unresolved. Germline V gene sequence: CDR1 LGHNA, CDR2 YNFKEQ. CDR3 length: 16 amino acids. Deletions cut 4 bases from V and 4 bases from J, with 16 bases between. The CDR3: CASSLSRDTPTGELFL. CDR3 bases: TGTGCCAGCAGCCTAAGTCGAGATACCCCCACCGGGGAGCTGTTTCTT.

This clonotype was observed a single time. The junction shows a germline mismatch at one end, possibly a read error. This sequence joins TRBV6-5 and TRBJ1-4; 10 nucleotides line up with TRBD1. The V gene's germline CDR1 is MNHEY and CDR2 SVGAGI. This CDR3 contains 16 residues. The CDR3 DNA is TGTGCCAACAGTACGCCGGGACAGGGGTCCGATGAAAAACTGTTTTTT. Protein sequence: CANSTPGQGSDEKLFF.